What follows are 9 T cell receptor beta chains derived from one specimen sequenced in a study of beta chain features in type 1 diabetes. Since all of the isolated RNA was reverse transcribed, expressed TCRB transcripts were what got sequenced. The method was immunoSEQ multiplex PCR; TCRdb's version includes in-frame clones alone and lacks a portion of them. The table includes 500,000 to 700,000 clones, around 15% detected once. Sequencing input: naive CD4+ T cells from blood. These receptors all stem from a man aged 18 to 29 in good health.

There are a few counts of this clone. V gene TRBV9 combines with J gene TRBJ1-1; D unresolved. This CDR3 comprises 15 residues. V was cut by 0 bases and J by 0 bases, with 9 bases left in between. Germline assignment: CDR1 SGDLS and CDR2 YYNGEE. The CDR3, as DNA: TGTGCCAGCAGCGTAGCTCCCAGGCTGAACACTGAAGCTTTCTTT. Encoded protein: CASSVAPRLNTEAFF. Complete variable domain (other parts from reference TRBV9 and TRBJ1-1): DSGVTQTPKHLITATGQRVTLRCSPRSGDLSVYWYQQSLDQGLQFLIQYYNGEERAKGNILERFSAQQFPDLHSELNLSSLELGDSALYFCASSVAPRLNTEAFFGQGTRLTVV.

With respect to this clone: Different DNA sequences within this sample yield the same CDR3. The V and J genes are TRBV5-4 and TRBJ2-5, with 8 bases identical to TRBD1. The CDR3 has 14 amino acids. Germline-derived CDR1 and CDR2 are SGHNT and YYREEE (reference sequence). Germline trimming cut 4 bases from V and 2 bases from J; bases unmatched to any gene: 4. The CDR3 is CASSQDRAQETQYF. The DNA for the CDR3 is TGTGCCAGCAGCCAGGACAGGGCGCAAGAGACCCAGTACTTC. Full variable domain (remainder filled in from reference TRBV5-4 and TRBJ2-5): ETGVTQSPTHLIKTRGQQVTLRCSSQSGHNTVSWYQQALGQGPQFIFQYYREEENGRGNFPPRFSGLQFPNYSSELNVNALELDDSALYLCASSQDRAQETQYFGPGTRLLVL.

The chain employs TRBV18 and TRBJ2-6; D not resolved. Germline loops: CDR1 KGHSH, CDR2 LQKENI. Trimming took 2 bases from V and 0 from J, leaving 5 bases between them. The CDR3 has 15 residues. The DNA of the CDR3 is TGTGCCAGCTCACCAGGGCCCTCTGGGGCCAACGTCCTGACTTTC. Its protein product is CASSPGPSGANVLTF.

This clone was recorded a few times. The CDR3: CASREIGRTNEKLFF. CDR3 sequence (DNA): TGCGCCAGCAGGGAAATAGGGCGGACTAATGAAAAACTGTTTTTT. V usage is TRBV5-1 and J usage is TRBJ1-4; D remains ambiguous. V was clipped by 5 bases and J by 2 bases, with 13 bases between them. Germline assignment: CDR1 SGHRS and CDR2 YFSETQ. There are 15 residues in the CDR3.

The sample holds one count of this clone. The CDR3 DNA reads TGTGCCAGCAGGCCCGGGACTAGCGGGCATAGCTCCTACGAGCAGTACTTC. Encoded protein: CASRPGTSGHSSYEQYF. This chain links TRBV27 with TRBJ2-7; 12 nucleotides line up with TRBD2. The CDR3 sequence is 17 residues long. Per germline, CDR1 MNHEY and CDR2 SMNVEV (reference sequence). The V and J ends lost 6 bases and 0 bases, in that order; junction bases with no gene match: 9.

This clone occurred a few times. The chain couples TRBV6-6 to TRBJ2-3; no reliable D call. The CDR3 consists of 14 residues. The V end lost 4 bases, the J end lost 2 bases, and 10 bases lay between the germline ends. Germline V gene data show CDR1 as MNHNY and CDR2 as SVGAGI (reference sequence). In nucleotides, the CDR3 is TGTGCCAGCAGTTTTGACGGGCTCACAGATACGCAGTATTTT. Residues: CASSFDGLTDTQYF.

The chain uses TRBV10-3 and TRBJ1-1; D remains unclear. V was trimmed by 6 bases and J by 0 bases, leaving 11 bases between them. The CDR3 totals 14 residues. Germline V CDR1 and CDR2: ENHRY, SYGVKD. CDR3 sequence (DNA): TGTGCCATCAGCCCGGGTCCGATGAACACTGAAGCTTTCTTT. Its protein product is CAISPGPMNTEAFF.

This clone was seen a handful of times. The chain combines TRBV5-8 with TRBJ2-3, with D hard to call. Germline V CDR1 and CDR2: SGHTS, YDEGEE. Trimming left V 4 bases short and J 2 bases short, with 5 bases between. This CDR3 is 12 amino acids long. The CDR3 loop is CASSPFTDTQYF. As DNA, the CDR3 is TGTGCCAGCAGCCCGTTCACAGATACGCAGTATTTT. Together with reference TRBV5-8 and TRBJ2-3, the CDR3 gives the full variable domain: EAGVTQSPTHLIKTRGQQATLRCSPISGHTSVYWYQQALGLGLQFLLWYDEGEERNRGNFPPRFSGRQFPNYSSELNVNALELEDSALYLCASSPFTDTQYFGPGTRLTVL.

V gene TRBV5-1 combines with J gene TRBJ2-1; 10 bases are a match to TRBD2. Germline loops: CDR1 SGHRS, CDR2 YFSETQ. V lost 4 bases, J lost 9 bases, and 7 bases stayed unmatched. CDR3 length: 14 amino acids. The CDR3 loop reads CASSASGSSAEQFF. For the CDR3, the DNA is TGCGCCAGCAGCGCTAGCGGGAGTAGCGCTGAGCAGTTCTTC.